The rows below give T cell receptor beta chains drawn from one sample of a study of blood T cell repertoires in COVID-19. Sequencing used immunoSEQ multiplex PCR; TCRdb keeps in-frame clones, though not all of them. The sample records fewer than 350,000 clones, 70% to 90% being singletons. Sequences were obtained from PBMCs or T cells enriched from blood (not recorded which). All receptors derive from a man under 40 who had recovered from COVID-19. Both conserved end residues are part of each CDR3. D genes are given only for firm matches. Where a row states a size, it is once, few, many or the class of an expanded clone; other rows omit it.

d_call clone_size j_call v_call cdr3_aa cdr3_nt
TRBD1 . TRBJ1-2 TRBV7-2 CASSLGGTGEGYGYTF TGTGCCAGCAGCTTAGGAGGGACAGGGGAGGGGTATGGCTACACCTTC
. . TRBJ1-6 TRBV7-9 CASSLGGGSSPLHF TGTGCCAGCAGCCTAGGGGGGGGCTCGTCACCCCTCCACTTT
. once TRBJ1-3 TRBV7-8 CASSLATGILSGNTIYF TGTGCCAGCAGCTTAGCGACGGGAATCCTCTCTGGAAACACCATATATTTT
. . TRBJ2-1 TRBV5-4 CASSFWGVKGQYNEQFF TGTGCCAGCAGCTTTTGGGGGGTCAAGGGCCAATACAATGAGCAGTTCTTC
. once TRBJ1-4 TRBV3-1/TRBV3-2 CASSQVGRGNEKLFF TGTGCCAGCAGCCAAGTGGGCCGGGGTAATGAAAAACTGTTTTTT
. . TRBJ2-4 TRBV4-1 CASSQDRALRYF TGCGCCAGCAGCCAAGACAGGGCCCTTAGATACTTC
. . TRBJ2-5 TRBV25-1 CASSGLDYSKETQYF TGTGCCAGCAGTGGATTGGACTATAGCAAAGAGACCCAGTACTTC
. . TRBJ1-1 TRBV9 CASSVRQADTEAFF TGTGCCAGCAGCGTAAGACAGGCGGACACTGAAGCTTTCTTT
. . TRBJ1-1 TRBV12-3/TRBV12-4 CASSQIGVTEAFF TGTGCCAGCAGCCAGATAGGGGTCACTGAAGCTTTCTTT
. . TRBJ2-5 TRBV2 CASSLTEETQYF TGTGCCAGCAGTTTGACAGAAGAGACCCAGTACTTC
. . TRBJ1-5 TRBV30 CAWETAYSNQPQHF TGTGCCTGGGAGACAGCTTATAGCAATCAGCCCCAGCATTTT
. . TRBJ2-2 TRBV18 CASSPMGATGELFF TGTGCCAGCTCACCCATGGGAGCCACCGGGGAGCTGTTTTTT
TRBD2 . TRBJ2-1 TRBV10-3 CAITGTSGGAEQFF TGTGCCATCACCGGGACTAGCGGGGGGGCCGAGCAGTTCTTC
. . TRBJ1-2 TRBV5-5 CASSGTGSYGYTF TGTGCCAGCAGCGGCACAGGAAGCTATGGCTACACCTTC
TRBD2 . TRBJ2-1 TRBV4-1 CASSQDHRGGFFF TGCGCCAGCAGCCAAGACCATCGGGGGGGCTTTTTCTTC
TRBD1 once TRBJ1-4 TRBV5-1 CASSLGQGNEKLFF TGCGCCAGCAGCTTGGGACAGGGTAATGAAAAACTGTTTTTT
. . TRBJ1-1 TRBV9 CASSVGGQNTEAFF TGTGCCAGCAGCGTAGGGGGGCAGAACACTGAAGCTTTCTTT
TRBD1 . TRBJ1-4 TRBV18 CASSQRGGAKEKLFF TGTGCCAGCTCACAAAGAGGGGGCGCGAAGGAAAAACTGTTTTTT
TRBD1 . TRBJ1-4 TRBV3-1/TRBV3-2 CASSPTDRGGEKLFF TGTGCCAGCAGCCCAACCGACAGGGGTGGGGAAAAACTGTTTTTT
TRBD1 once TRBJ1-1 TRBV19 CASSPAGTGNTEAFF TGTGCCAGTAGTCCCGCCGGGACAGGGAACACTGAAGCTTTCTTT
. once TRBJ2-1 TRBV7-9 CASRPAAYNEQFF TGTGCCAGCAGGCCGGCGGCCTACAATGAGCAGTTCTTC
. . TRBJ2-5 TRBV5-6 CASSFYDSGQETQYF TGTGCCAGCAGCTTTTACGATAGCGGCCAAGAGACCCAGTACTTC